The rows below give T cell receptor beta chains drawn from one sample of a study of T cell responses to AZD1222 COVID-19 vaccine. The table came from immunoSEQ multiplex PCR; TCRdb's copy has only in-frame clones and leaves some out. Found here are 130,000 or so clones, roughly 88% of them singletons; the top ten hold around 0.99%. Sequenced material: peripheral blood, taken 28 days after the second AZD1222 dose. Receptors were obtained from an adult who received the AZD1222 COVID-19 vaccine. Each CDR3 is given with its conserved first and last residue. Each record gives: J gene, clone size, V gene, D gene, CDR3 protein, CDR3 DNA. The D gene is left open where the match is weak. Expanded clones are given a class, and other clones once, few, many or no size at all.

J gene: TRBJ2-1
clone size: -
V gene: TRBV29-1
D gene: TRBD2
CDR3 protein: CSVGRGTSGNNEQFF
CDR3 DNA: TGCAGCGTTGGTAGGGGGACTAGCGGTAACAATGAGCAGTTCTTC

J gene: TRBJ1-6
clone size: once
V gene: TRBV9
D gene: -
CDR3 protein: CASSTYNSPLHF
CDR3 DNA: TGTGCCAGTAGTACCTATAATTCACCCCTCCACTTT

J gene: TRBJ1-3
clone size: -
V gene: TRBV19
D gene: -
CDR3 protein: CASSPNRDVSGNTIYF
CDR3 DNA: TGTGCCAGTAGTCCCAACAGGGACGTCTCCGGAAACACCATATATTTT

J gene: TRBJ2-3
clone size: -
V gene: TRBV28
D gene: TRBD2
CDR3 protein: CASSLRTSGRTDTQYF
CDR3 DNA: TGTGCCAGCAGCCTCAGAACTAGCGGGAGGACAGATACGCAGTATTTT

J gene: TRBJ2-2
clone size: -
V gene: TRBV18
D gene: -
CDR3 protein: CASSPQTRTGELFF
CDR3 DNA: TGTGCCAGCTCTCCCCAAACGAGGACCGGGGAGCTGTTTTTT

J gene: TRBJ1-1
clone size: -
V gene: TRBV5-1
D gene: -
CDR3 protein: CASSPTAGVNTEAFF
CDR3 DNA: TGCGCCAGCAGCCCTACGGCAGGGGTGAACACTGAAGCTTTCTTT

J gene: TRBJ1-1
clone size: -
V gene: TRBV6-5
D gene: -
CDR3 protein: CASDNGGTEAFF
CDR3 DNA: TGTGCCAGTGATAATGGGGGCACTGAAGCTTTCTTT

J gene: TRBJ2-7
clone size: once
V gene: TRBV5-1
D gene: TRBD1
CDR3 protein: CASSLGQGGSSEQYF
CDR3 DNA: TGCGCCAGCAGCCTAGGACAGGGGGGGTCTTCGGAGCAGTACTTC

J gene: TRBJ2-1
clone size: -
V gene: TRBV28
D gene: TRBD2
CDR3 protein: CASSGLAATSYNEQFF
CDR3 DNA: TGTGCCAGCAGCGGACTAGCGGCCACCTCCTACAATGAGCAGTTCTTC

J gene: TRBJ1-1
clone size: -
V gene: TRBV3-1/TRBV3-2
D gene: -
CDR3 protein: CASSRRGGGSTEAFF
CDR3 DNA: TGTGCCAGCAGCCGACGTGGTGGGGGTAGCACTGAAGCTTTCTTT

J gene: TRBJ2-2
clone size: once
V gene: TRBV6-5
D gene: -
CDR3 protein: CAMDSRGNTGELFF
CDR3 DNA: TGTGCCATGGATTCGCGGGGGAACACCGGGGAGCTGTTTTTT

J gene: TRBJ1-1
clone size: -
V gene: TRBV20-1
D gene: -
CDR3 protein: CSASNPAGNTEAFF
CDR3 DNA: TGCAGTGCTAGTAACCCTGCGGGGAACACTGAAGCTTTCTTT

J gene: TRBJ2-1
clone size: few
V gene: TRBV12-3/TRBV12-4
D gene: -
CDR3 protein: CASSFLRGEQFF
CDR3 DNA: TGTGCCAGCAGTTTTCTAAGGGGTGAGCAGTTCTTC

J gene: TRBJ2-6
clone size: -
V gene: TRBV7-3
D gene: -
CDR3 protein: CASSLNPGYGANVLTF
CDR3 DNA: TGTGCCAGCAGCTTAAATCCAGGGTATGGGGCCAACGTCCTGACTTTC

J gene: TRBJ2-7
clone size: -
V gene: TRBV6-6
D gene: -
CDR3 protein: CASRLSSSVYEQYF
CDR3 DNA: TGTGCCAGCAGGTTATCCTCCTCGGTTTACGAGCAGTACTTC

J gene: TRBJ1-1
clone size: -
V gene: TRBV12-5
D gene: -
CDR3 protein: CASGLVIGRLTEAFF
CDR3 DNA: TGTGCTAGTGGTTTGGTAATCGGCAGGCTCACTGAAGCTTTCTTT

J gene: TRBJ2-1
clone size: -
V gene: TRBV7-3
D gene: TRBD1
CDR3 protein: CASSFRPGTVDEQFF
CDR3 DNA: TGTGCCAGCAGCTTCCGACCTGGGACAGTGGATGAGCAGTTCTTC

J gene: TRBJ1-5
clone size: -
V gene: TRBV5-6
D gene: TRBD1
CDR3 protein: CASSGGTGDQPQHF
CDR3 DNA: TGTGCCAGCAGCGGGGGGACAGGGGATCAGCCCCAGCATTTT

J gene: TRBJ2-2
clone size: -
V gene: TRBV7-3
D gene: -
CDR3 protein: CASRDPTNTGELFF
CDR3 DNA: TGTGCCAGCAGGGACCCTACGAACACCGGGGAGCTGTTTTTT

J gene: TRBJ1-5
clone size: once
V gene: TRBV20-1
D gene: -
CDR3 protein: CSALHHGPQHF
CDR3 DNA: TGCAGTGCCCTACACCATGGTCCCCAGCATTTT

J gene: TRBJ2-2
clone size: few
V gene: TRBV4-2
D gene: TRBD2
CDR3 protein: CASRPSGRETNTGELFF
CDR3 DNA: TGTGCCAGCAGACCTAGCGGGAGGGAGACGAACACCGGGGAGCTGTTTTTT

J gene: TRBJ2-6
clone size: -
V gene: TRBV27
D gene: TRBD1
CDR3 protein: CASSLSGTAGANVLTF
CDR3 DNA: TGTGCCAGCAGTTTATCGGGGACAGCTGGGGCCAACGTCCTGACTTTC

J gene: TRBJ1-1
clone size: -
V gene: TRBV29-1
D gene: -
CDR3 protein: CSVRLENTEAFF
CDR3 DNA: TGCAGCGTTCGACTAGAGAACACTGAAGCTTTCTTT

J gene: TRBJ2-3
clone size: -
V gene: TRBV7-9
D gene: TRBD1
CDR3 protein: CASSSLGTGRADTQYF
CDR3 DNA: TGTGCCAGCAGCTCCTTAGGGACAGGGCGCGCAGATACGCAGTATTTT

J gene: TRBJ2-1
clone size: -
V gene: TRBV6-5
D gene: -
CDR3 protein: CASSYGTPVGGEQFF
CDR3 DNA: TGTGCCAGCAGTTACGGGACTCCCGTCGGTGGTGAGCAGTTCTTC

J gene: TRBJ1-2
clone size: -
V gene: TRBV6-5
D gene: TRBD1
CDR3 protein: CASDPRTGGYGYTF
CDR3 DNA: TGTGCCAGCGATCCCCGGACAGGGGGGTATGGCTACACCTTC

J gene: TRBJ2-1
clone size: once
V gene: TRBV5-1
D gene: -
CDR3 protein: CASSSLGGNEQFF
CDR3 DNA: TGCGCCAGCAGCTCGTTGGGTGGGAATGAGCAGTTCTTC

J gene: TRBJ1-3
clone size: -
V gene: TRBV28
D gene: -
CDR3 protein: CASSLTAGNTIYF
CDR3 DNA: TGTGCCAGCAGTTTAACTGCTGGAAACACCATATATTTT

J gene: TRBJ2-2
clone size: -
V gene: TRBV9
D gene: TRBD2
CDR3 protein: CASSVATSGGPNTGELFF
CDR3 DNA: TGTGCCAGCAGCGTAGCTACAAGCGGGGGACCGAACACCGGGGAGCTGTTTTTT

J gene: TRBJ1-1
clone size: -
V gene: TRBV6-5
D gene: -
CDR3 protein: CASSYQQGRGTEAFF
CDR3 DNA: TGTGCCAGCAGTTACCAACAGGGCCGCGGCACTGAAGCTTTCTTT

J gene: TRBJ1-6
clone size: -
V gene: TRBV5-1
D gene: -
CDR3 protein: CASSLEGTANSPLHF
CDR3 DNA: TGCGCCAGCAGCTTGGAGGGAACCGCTAATTCACCCCTCCACTTT

J gene: TRBJ2-1
clone size: -
V gene: TRBV18
D gene: TRBD2
CDR3 protein: CASSPLRAGAPFF
CDR3 DNA: TGTGCCAGCTCACCACTCCGAGCGGGAGCTCCCTTCTTC

J gene: TRBJ2-2
clone size: -
V gene: TRBV21-1
D gene: -
CDR3 protein: CASSKPGTANTGELFF
CDR3 DNA: TGTGCCAGCAGCAAACCCGGGACAGCGAACACCGGGGAGCTGTTTTTT

J gene: TRBJ2-1
clone size: few
V gene: TRBV10-2
D gene: TRBD2
CDR3 protein: CASSEAGGEQFF
CDR3 DNA: TGCGCCAGCAGTGAAGCGGGAGGGGAGCAGTTCTTC

J gene: TRBJ1-2
clone size: -
V gene: TRBV7-9
D gene: -
CDR3 protein: CASSLGIVEIYGYTF
CDR3 DNA: TGTGCCAGCAGCTTAGGTATCGTCGAGATATATGGCTACACCTTC

J gene: TRBJ2-1
clone size: -
V gene: TRBV3-1/TRBV3-2
D gene: TRBD1
CDR3 protein: CASSQRALKSRDRIYNEQFF
CDR3 DNA: TGTGCCAGCAGCCAAAGGGCGCTAAAATCCCGGGACAGGATTTACAATGAGCAGTTCTTC

J gene: TRBJ1-3
clone size: -
V gene: TRBV27
D gene: -
CDR3 protein: CASSSSGVEPFASGNTIYF
CDR3 DNA: TGTGCCAGCAGTTCGTCAGGGGTGGAACCCTTTGCCTCTGGAAACACCATATATTTT

J gene: TRBJ1-1
clone size: -
V gene: TRBV16
D gene: -
CDR3 protein: CASSPGRGGGDFF
CDR3 DNA: TGTGCCAGCAGTCCAGGACGTGGGGGAGGCGACTTCTTT

J gene: TRBJ1-4
clone size: -
V gene: TRBV7-6
D gene: -
CDR3 protein: CASSLVSGRFEKLFF
CDR3 DNA: TGTGCCAGCAGCTTAGTCTCGGGCCGGTTCGAAAAACTGTTTTTT

J gene: TRBJ1-2
clone size: -
V gene: TRBV19
D gene: -
CDR3 protein: CASSAGSSAGTDGYTF
CDR3 DNA: TGTGCCAGTAGTGCAGGATCCTCGGCCGGGACCGATGGCTACACCTTC

J gene: TRBJ1-1
clone size: -
V gene: TRBV18
D gene: -
CDR3 protein: CASSPNQQDLTFF
CDR3 DNA: TGTGCCAGCTCACCAAATCAACAGGACCTAACTTTCTTT

J gene: TRBJ1-1
clone size: -
V gene: TRBV5-1
D gene: -
CDR3 protein: CASRVGGTEAFF
CDR3 DNA: TGCGCCAGCAGGGTCGGCGGTACTGAAGCTTTCTTT

J gene: TRBJ1-5
clone size: -
V gene: TRBV27
D gene: -
CDR3 protein: CASSAQGGNQPQHF
CDR3 DNA: TGTGCCAGCAGCGCACAGGGAGGCAATCAGCCCCAGCATTTT

J gene: TRBJ1-1
clone size: -
V gene: TRBV28
D gene: -
CDR3 protein: CASRAPPRAFF
CDR3 DNA: TGTGCCAGCAGGGCCCCGCCGAGGGCTTTCTTT

J gene: TRBJ2-5
clone size: -
V gene: TRBV21-1
D gene: -
CDR3 protein: CASRPGRQTQYF
CDR3 DNA: TGTGCCAGCAGACCAGGGCGGCAGACCCAGTACTTC

J gene: TRBJ2-5
clone size: -
V gene: TRBV9
D gene: -
CDR3 protein: CASSPRGRAETQYF
CDR3 DNA: TGTGCCAGCAGCCCCCGCGGCCGCGCAGAGACCCAGTACTTC

J gene: TRBJ2-5
clone size: -
V gene: TRBV11-3
D gene: -
CDR3 protein: CASSIGHAIQETQYF
CDR3 DNA: TGTGCCAGCAGCATAGGACACGCCATCCAAGAGACCCAGTACTTC

J gene: TRBJ2-1
clone size: -
V gene: TRBV5-4
D gene: -
CDR3 protein: CASSGARAQGGSSYNEQFF
CDR3 DNA: TGTGCCAGCAGCGGCGCCAGGGCCCAGGGGGGTAGCTCCTACAATGAGCAGTTCTTC

J gene: TRBJ2-1
clone size: -
V gene: TRBV15
D gene: TRBD2
CDR3 protein: CATSRTNLGLAGNEQFF
CDR3 DNA: TGTGCCACCAGCAGAACTAATTTGGGACTAGCGGGGAATGAGCAGTTCTTC

J gene: TRBJ2-1
clone size: few
V gene: TRBV6-5
D gene: -
CDR3 protein: CASSYSSAGTYNEQFF
CDR3 DNA: TGTGCCAGCAGTTACTCGTCGGCGGGTACATACAATGAGCAGTTCTTC

J gene: TRBJ2-7
clone size: -
V gene: TRBV9
D gene: -
CDR3 protein: CASSVGTGPYEQYF
CDR3 DNA: TGTGCCAGCAGCGTAGGAACAGGGCCCTACGAGCAGTACTTC

J gene: TRBJ2-3
clone size: -
V gene: TRBV2
D gene: TRBD2
CDR3 protein: CASSGTSASTDTQYF
CDR3 DNA: TGTGCCAGCAGTGGGACTAGCGCCAGCACAGATACGCAGTATTTT